The rows below give T cell receptor beta chains drawn from one sample of a study of OX40 agonist ivuxolimab in advanced cancers. Measured with immunoSEQ multiplex PCR; TCRdb has only the in-frame clones, and not every one. The sample lists 72,000 or so clones; about four fifths were seen once. The sample was CD4+ or CD8+ T cells sorted from blood, taken in a trial of the OX40 agonist ivuxolimab. Receptor source: an adult with an advanced solid tumor such as melanoma, head and neck, liver or kidney cancer. CDR3s include the opening cysteine and the closing phenylalanine or tryptophan. A D gene is named only where the DNA matches it firmly. Clone size appears in some rows only: once, few, many, or a class for an expanded clone.

D,size,J,V,DNA,CDR3
TRBD1,once,TRBJ2-2,TRBV12-5,TGTGCTAGTGGTTTGGTACTCACAGGGGTCACCGGGGAGCTGTTTTTT,CASGLVLTGVTGELFF
TRBD1,-,TRBJ2-1,TRBV7-2,TGTGCCAGCAGCTTAGCCCGACAGGGTGGAAATGAGCAGTTCTTC,CASSLARQGGNEQFF
TRBD1,once,TRBJ1-6,TRBV6-6,TGTGCCAGCAGCCGTCAGGGGGGAAGGAATTCACCCCTCCACTTT,CASSRQGGRNSPLHF
-,-,TRBJ2-7,TRBV28,TGTGCCAGCAGCCGCGTTAGGGTCGAGCAGTACTTC,CASSRVRVEQYF
TRBD2,-,TRBJ2-3,TRBV9,TGTGCCAGCAGCGTAGGTCCTAGCGGGGGGGAAGATACGCAGTATTTT,CASSVGPSGGEDTQYF
-,-,TRBJ1-3,TRBV5-1,TGCGCCAGCAGCTTGGCAATCCCGAGGTTGGGGTTTTCTGGAAACACCATATATTTT,CASSLAIPRLGFSGNTIYF
-,once,TRBJ1-2,TRBV4-1,TGCGCCAGCAGCCAAGATAAGGGCAGCGGGGTGGGGGGCTACACCTTC,CASSQDKGSGVGGYTF
-,few,TRBJ2-5,TRBV5-1,TGCGCCAGCAGCTTGGTAGGAGGGCCAGAGACCCAGTACTTC,CASSLVGGPETQYF
-,-,TRBJ1-3,TRBV30,TGTGCCTGGACGGGGCCTCTATCTGGAAACACCATATATTTT,CAWTGPLSGNTIYF
-,-,TRBJ2-1,TRBV14,TGTGCCAGCACCCAGCAGGGGCCGGACCCCGCATTGAATGAGCAGTTCTTC,CASTQQGPDPALNEQFF
TRBD1,-,TRBJ1-1,TRBV19,TGTGCCAGTAGTTCACAGGGGGCTCTTGCTGCTTTCTTT,CASSSQGALAAFF
TRBD1,-,TRBJ1-1,TRBV5-4,TGTGCCAGCAGCTTGGGGAGGGGGCTTCTGTACACTGAAGCTTTCTTT,CASSLGRGLLYTEAFF
TRBD2,-,TRBJ2-3,TRBV5-6,TGTGCCAGCAGCTTCGGGACTAGCGCTTACACAGATACGCAGTATTTT,CASSFGTSAYTDTQYF
-,-,TRBJ2-2,TRBV6-1,TGTGCCAGTCACTACGCTGGGTCGGACACCGGGGAGCTGTTTTTT,CASHYAGSDTGELFF
TRBD1,-,TRBJ1-2,TRBV10-3,TGTGCCATCAGTCGGGACAGTGGCTACACCTTC,CAISRDSGYTF
-,-,TRBJ1-2,TRBV2,TGTGCCAGCAGTGAAACAGGCGGCCTATGGGGCTACACCTTC,CASSETGGLWGYTF
TRBD1,-,TRBJ1-4,TRBV11-2,TGTGCCAGCAGCTCCTCCTACGACAGGGGGCGAGAAAAACTGTTTTTT,CASSSSYDRGREKLFF
-,-,TRBJ1-2,TRBV6-1,TGTGCCAGCAGTGAGAGCCCTAGCAGGGTTAATGGCTACACCTTC,CASSESPSRVNGYTF
-,-,TRBJ1-3,TRBV10-3,TGTGCCATCAGTGCCCGGGTTACTGGAAACACCATATATTTT,CAISARVTGNTIYF
-,-,TRBJ1-5,TRBV5-1,TGCGCCAGCAGCACCGGGACCCCTAATCAGCCCCAGCATTTT,CASSTGTPNQPQHF
-,-,TRBJ2-5,TRBV7-9,TGTGCCAGCAGTCTTGACGGACGAGAGACCCAGTACTTC,CASSLDGRETQYF
-,-,TRBJ1-3,TRBV19,TGTGCCTCCCAAACAGGGCTGGGCTCTGGAAACACCATATATTTT,CASQTGLGSGNTIYF
-,once,TRBJ1-1,TRBV25-1,TGTGCCAGCAGTGATTTGCGAGCGGCTTTCTTT,CASSDLRAAFF